Shown below are 10 T cell receptor beta chains from a single sample sequenced in a study of CD8+ T cells in alopecia areata. Extracted RNA was reverse transcribed into cDNA, the sequencing template. TCRdb's copy holds only in-frame clones and misses some; the assay was immunoSEQ multiplex PCR. The table shows approximately 120,000 clones, with approximately 47% occurring only once. Sequenced: NKG2D-low CD8+ T cells sorted from blood. Receptors were obtained from a human donor with alopecia areata.

To note about this clone: The same CDR3 can be traced to other DNA sequences in this sample. The V and J genes are TRBV29-1 and TRBJ2-3, with TRBD2 matching over 11 bases. Germline V CDR1 and CDR2: SQVTM, ANQGSEA. This CDR3 region has 14 residues. The trim removed 5 bases at V and 2 bases at J, leaving 3 bases unmatched. The CDR3 nucleotides are TGCAGCGTTTCGGGACTAGCGGACACAGATACGCAGTATTTT. This encodes CSVSGLADTDTQYF.

This clone appeared a few times. Other DNA sequences in the sample encode the same CDR3. The chain carries TRBV27 and TRBJ2-2; no definite D call. Germline V gene data show CDR1 as MNHEY and CDR2 as SMNVEV (reference sequence). This CDR3 has 13 amino acids. V was pared by 3 bases and J by 1 base, with 3 bases between. CDR3 region: CASSLGNTGELFF. For the CDR3, the DNA is TGTGCCAGCAGTTTGGGGAACACCGGGGAGCTGTTTTTT.

The J gene is TRBJ2-7, the V gene TRBV5-1; D may correspond to TRBD1 or TRBD2 (5 bases each). V lost 0 bases and J lost 0, with 10 bases in between. CDR1 and CDR2 (germline): SGHRS, YFSETQ. The CDR3 totals 15 residues. In nucleotides, the CDR3 is TGCGCCAGCAGCTTGGTAGGGACGGGCTCCTACGAGCAGTACTTC. It yields the protein CASSLVGTGSYEQYF.

This clone was seen more than once but under ten times. The chain carries TRBV11-2 and TRBJ2-7; D remains ambiguous. The CDR3 runs 12 residues. Trimming took off 0 bases at V and 3 bases at J, with 3 bases between the two ends. Germline V gene data show CDR1 as SGHAT and CDR2 as FQNNGV. CDR3 loop: CASSLDNYEQYF. The CDR3 DNA follows: TGTGCCAGCAGCTTAGATAACTACGAGCAGTACTTC.

The rearrangement links TRBV28 to TRBJ2-7; 9 bases agree with TRBD1. The CDR3 has 15 amino acids. The V gene end was trimmed by 5 bases and the J gene end by 6 bases; junction bases not matched to a gene: 11. Germline-derived CDR1 and CDR2 are MDHEN and SYDVKM. The CDR3 DNA reads as TGTGCCAGCAGTGGGCACGGACAGGGGATTCGCGAGCAGTACTTC. Protein sequence: CASSGHGQGIREQYF.

This clone came up once. This chain joins TRBV2 and TRBJ2-3, with D possibly being TRBD2 (6 bases). The V end lost 9 bases, the J end lost 2 bases, and 6 bases lay between the germline ends. Per the germline V gene, CDR1 is SNHLY and CDR2 is FYNNEI. CDR3 length equals 11 residues. The CDR3 bases are TGTGCCAGGCGGGACACAGATACGCAGTATTTT. Its translation is CARRDTDTQYF. Full variable domain (rest looked up from reference TRBV2 and TRBJ2-3): EPEVTQTPSHQVTQMGQEVILRCVPISNHLYFYWYRQILGQKVEFLVSFYNNEISEKSEIFDDQFSVERPDGSNFTLKIRSTKLEDSAMYFCARRDTDTQYFGPGTRLTVL.

In the case of this clone: Within the sample, other DNA sequences also encode this same CDR3. The rearrangement joins TRBV30 to TRBJ1-5; 7 bases are shared with TRBD1. CDR1 is GTSNPN, CDR2 SVGIG, per germline (reference sequence). The CDR3 spans 15 residues. V trimming: 1 base; J trimming: 1 base; junction bases outside the gene matches: 4. CDR3 in amino acids: CAWSEGTASNQPQHF. Written as DNA, the CDR3 is TGTGCCTGGAGTGAAGGGACAGCCAGCAATCAGCCCCAGCATTTT. Supplemented by reference TRBV30 and TRBJ1-5, the full variable domain reads SQTIHQWPATLVQPVGSPLSLECTVEGTSNPNLYWYRQAAGRGLQLLFYSVGIGQISSEVPQNLSASRPQDRQFILSSKKLLLSDSGFYLCAWSEGTASNQPQHFGDGTRLSIL.

The sample holds a few counts of this clone. The V and J genes are TRBV29-1 and TRBJ2-7; TRBD2 is a possible D gene (6 bases). This CDR3 spans 11 amino acids. Germline V gives CDR1 SQVTM, CDR2 ANQGSEA. Trimming shortened V by 7 bases and J by 5 bases, and 12 bases separated the two germline ends. The CDR3 coding sequence is TGCAGCGCCCGGGAGTGGGACGAGCAGTACTTC. The encoded protein is CSAREWDEQYF.

As concerns this clone: In this CDR3 the conserved last residue, phenylalanine or tryptophan, is missing, so a read error is likely. It is unclear where the CDR3 begins or ends on the DNA, so no DNA is shown, and the CDR3 is as TCRdb lists it. The rearrangement uses TRBV29-1 and TRBJ2-7; TRBD1 reflects the table's D call only, with no check against the DNA. The length of the CDR3 is 11 amino acids, counting both ends. Germline V gives CDR1 SQVTM, CDR2 ANQGSEA. The CDR3 region is CSVEVFQNVFL.

The gene calls are TRBV27 and TRBJ2-5; 7 bases match TRBD2. With 3 bases clipped from V and 4 bases from J, the junction kept 11 bases outside the gene matches. The germline CDR1 and CDR2 sequences are MNHEY and SMNVEV (reference sequence). This CDR3 is built from 16 residues. In DNA, the CDR3 is TGTGCCAGCAGTTTGGGAAGGGAGGGCCCTCGAGAGACCCAGTACTTC. Protein sequence: CASSLGREGPRETQYF.